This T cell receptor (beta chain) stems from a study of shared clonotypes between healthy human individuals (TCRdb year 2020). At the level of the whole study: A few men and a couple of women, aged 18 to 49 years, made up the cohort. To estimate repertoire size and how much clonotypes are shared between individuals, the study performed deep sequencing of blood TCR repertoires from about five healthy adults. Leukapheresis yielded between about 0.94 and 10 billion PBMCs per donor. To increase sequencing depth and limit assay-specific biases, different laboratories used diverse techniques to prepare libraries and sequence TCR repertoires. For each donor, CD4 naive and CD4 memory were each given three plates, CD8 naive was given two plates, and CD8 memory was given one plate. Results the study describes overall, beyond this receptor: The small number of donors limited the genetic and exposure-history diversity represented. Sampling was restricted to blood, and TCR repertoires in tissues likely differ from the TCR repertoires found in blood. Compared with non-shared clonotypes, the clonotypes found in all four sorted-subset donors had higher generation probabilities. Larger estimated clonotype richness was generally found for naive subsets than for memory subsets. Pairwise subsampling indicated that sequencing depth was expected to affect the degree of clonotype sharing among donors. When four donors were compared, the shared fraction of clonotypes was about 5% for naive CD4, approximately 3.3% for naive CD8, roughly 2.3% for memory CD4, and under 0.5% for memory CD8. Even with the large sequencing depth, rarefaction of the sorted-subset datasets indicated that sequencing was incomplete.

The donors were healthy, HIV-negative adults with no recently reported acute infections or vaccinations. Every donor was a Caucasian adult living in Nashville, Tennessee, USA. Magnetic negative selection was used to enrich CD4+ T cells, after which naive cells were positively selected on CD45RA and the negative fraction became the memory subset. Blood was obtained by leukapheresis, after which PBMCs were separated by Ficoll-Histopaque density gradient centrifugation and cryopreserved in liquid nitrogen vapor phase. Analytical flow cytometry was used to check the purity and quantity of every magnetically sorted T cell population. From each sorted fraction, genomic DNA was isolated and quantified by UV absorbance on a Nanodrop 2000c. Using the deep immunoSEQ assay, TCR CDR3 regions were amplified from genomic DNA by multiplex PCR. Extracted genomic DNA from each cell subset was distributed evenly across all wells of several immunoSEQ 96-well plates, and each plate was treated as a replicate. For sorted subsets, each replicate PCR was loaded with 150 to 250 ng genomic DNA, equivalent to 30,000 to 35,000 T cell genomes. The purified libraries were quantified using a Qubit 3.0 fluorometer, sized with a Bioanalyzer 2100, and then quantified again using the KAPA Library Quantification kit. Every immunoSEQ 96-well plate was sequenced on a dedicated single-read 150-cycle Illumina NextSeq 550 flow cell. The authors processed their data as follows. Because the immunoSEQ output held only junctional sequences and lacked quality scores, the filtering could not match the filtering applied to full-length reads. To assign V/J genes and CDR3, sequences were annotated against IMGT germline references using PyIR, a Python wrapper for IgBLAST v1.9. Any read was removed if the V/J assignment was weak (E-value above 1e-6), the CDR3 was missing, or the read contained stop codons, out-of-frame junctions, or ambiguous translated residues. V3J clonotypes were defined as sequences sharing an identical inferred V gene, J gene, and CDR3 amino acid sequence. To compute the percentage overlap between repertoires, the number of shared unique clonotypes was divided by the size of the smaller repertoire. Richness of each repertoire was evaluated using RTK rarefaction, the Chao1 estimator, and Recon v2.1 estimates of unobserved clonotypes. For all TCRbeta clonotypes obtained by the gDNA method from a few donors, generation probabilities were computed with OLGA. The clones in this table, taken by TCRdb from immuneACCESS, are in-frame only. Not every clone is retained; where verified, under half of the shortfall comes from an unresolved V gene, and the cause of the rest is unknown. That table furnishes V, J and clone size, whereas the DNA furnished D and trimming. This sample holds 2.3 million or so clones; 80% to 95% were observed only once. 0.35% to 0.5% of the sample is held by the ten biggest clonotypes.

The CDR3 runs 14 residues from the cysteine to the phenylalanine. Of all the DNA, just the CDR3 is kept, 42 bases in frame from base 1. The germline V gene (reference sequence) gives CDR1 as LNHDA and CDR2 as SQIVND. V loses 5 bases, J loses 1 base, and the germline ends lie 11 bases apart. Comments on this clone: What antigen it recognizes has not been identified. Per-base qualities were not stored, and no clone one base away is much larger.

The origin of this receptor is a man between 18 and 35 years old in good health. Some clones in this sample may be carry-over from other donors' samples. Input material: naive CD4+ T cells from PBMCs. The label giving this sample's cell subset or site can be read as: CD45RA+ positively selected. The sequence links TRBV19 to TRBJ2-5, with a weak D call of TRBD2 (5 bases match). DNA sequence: TGTGCCAGTAGTTCTTACGGGGTCCAAGAGACCCAGTACTTC. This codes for CASSSYGVQETQYF.